This T cell receptor beta chain was identified during a study of blood T cell repertoires in COVID-19. At the level of the study: Donors in the United States, Italy and Spain gave samples during acute or convalescent COVID-19. In each case, the material was cDNA or gDNA derived from T cells, B-cell-depleted T cells, or PBMCs.

Germline CDR1 SGHNT, CDR2 YYREEE (reference sequence). This CDR3 has 15 residues. The V and J ends lost 0 bases and 2 bases, in that order; junction bases with no gene match: 3. Original handling: Reference gene primer amplification gave estimated nucleated cell counts. Sequencing was performed with immunoSEQ multiplex PCR; in TCRdb, only in-frame clones are kept and a portion is missing. D and trimming come from the DNA, and the V and J calls and clone size come from that table. The sample yields about 220,000 clones, 80% to 85% seen once. V and J are TRBV5-4 and TRBJ2-5; 8 nucleotides agree with TRBD1. Sequencing was carried out using peripheral blood. This clonotype was obtained from a woman aged 55-69 years with acute or convalescent COVID-19. The CDR3 spells CASSLGQGIQETQYF. CDR3 nucleotides: TGTGCCAGCAGCTTGGGACAGGGGATTCAAGAGACCCAGTACTTC.